The 2 T cell receptor beta chains below were found in one sample sequenced in a study of spatial heterogeneity in lung cancer. TCRdb re-called the 5' RACE reads through MiXCR, storing one row per CDR3 protein. Among roughly 100,000 distinct CDR3 sequences listed, around 10% were seen once. The sample's time point: sample taken at primary tumor resection. Sequencing was performed on whole RNA extracted from tumor and nontumor lung tissue, or from frozen PBMC, and the material was left unsorted. The specimen comprised PBMCs, sampled at surgery. The source of these receptors is a male donor with early-stage non-small cell lung cancer.

This clonotype was counted between two and nine times. This CDR3 reads CSARGLAGANYEQYF. CDR3 nucleotide sequence: TGCAGTGCTAGAGGGCTAGCGGGGGCTAACTACGAGCAGTACTTC. J is TRBJ2-7 and V is TRBV20-1; 10 bases match TRBD2. The CDR3 length is 15 residues. Germline V CDR1 and CDR2: DFQATT, SNEGSKA (reference sequence). Losses at the gene ends were 1 base for V and 3 bases for J; bases not matched to a gene: 6.

Ten or more counts support this clonotype. The chain recombines TRBV28 with TRBJ2-1, with a tentative D call TRBD2 (5 bases). Germline loops: CDR1 MDHEN, CDR2 SYDVKM. The CDR3 has 14 amino acids. Trimming removed 5 bases from V and 8 bases from J, with 16 bases in between. The CDR3 is CASSTLDYSHEQFF. DNA for the CDR3: TGTGCCAGCAGTACCTTAGACTACTCCCATGAGCAGTTCTTC.